The 17 T cell receptor beta chains presented below share a single source sample, sequenced in a study of T-cell reconstitution after alpha-beta-depleted transplantation in children. Unique molecular identifiers were incorporated into the prepared TCRbeta library. TCRdb analysed the PCR reads with MiXCR anew, one entry per CDR3 protein. This sample yields about half a million distinct CDR3 sequences, of which roughly an eighth are seen a single time; around 6.1% belongs to the top ten. The sequencing here drew on PBMCs from the stem cell graft donor, taken from the stem cell graft. Source of these receptors: a human donor who donated a stem cell graft to a child with combined immunodeficiency.

In this sample, this clonotype turned up many times. V and J are TRBV5-6 and TRBJ2-1; 7 bases are shared with TRBD2. CDR1 and CDR2 from the germline V gene are SGHDT and YYEEEE. V shed 0 bases, J shed 0 bases, and the junction held 3 bases outside the gene matches. The CDR3 extends over 16 amino acids. In DNA form, the CDR3 reads TGTGCCAGCAGCTTGGAGGGCGGGAGCTCCTACAATGAGCAGTTCTTC. Its protein is CASSLEGGSSYNEQFF.

The V gene is TRBV6-1, the J gene TRBJ2-6, with 9 bases fitting TRBD1. CDR1 is MNHNS, CDR2 SASEGT, per germline. V was pared by 6 bases and J by 0 bases, with 6 bases of the junction left unmatched. The CDR3 length is 17 residues. The CDR3 reads CASRGTGISSGANVLTF. CDR3 bases: TGTGCCAGCAGGGGGACAGGGATAAGCTCTGGGGCCAACGTCCTGACTTTC.

The V gene is TRBV5-1, the J gene TRBJ2-7, with unresolved D. The germline V and J ends were trimmed by 4 bases and 3 bases, with 14 bases remaining between them. This CDR3 region has 14 residues. Germline V gives CDR1 SGHRS, CDR2 YFSETQ. Here the CDR3 DNA reads TGCGCCAGCAGCCCAGGCGATTTCCGCTACGAGCAGTACTTC. Encoded protein: CASSPGDFRYEQYF.

This clonotype was found a few times. This chain joins TRBV12-3 or TRBV12-4 and TRBJ2-7; TRBD1 is a possible D gene (5 bases). The CDR3 spans 14 residues. The V gene lost 6 bases and the J gene lost 2 bases, with 14 bases spanning the gap. The chain's CDR3 is CASSPTANTYEQYF. The CDR3 nucleotides are TGTGCCAGCAGCCCGACAGCGAACACCTACGAGCAGTACTTC.

This clonotype was detected a few times. The chain employs TRBV9 and TRBJ1-3, with D hard to call. The germline V gene encodes CDR1 SGDLS and CDR2 YYNGEE. The CDR3 contains 14 residues. V shed 0 bases and J shed 1 base, with 5 bases lying between them. The chain's CDR3 is CASSVAGSGNTIYF. The CDR3 DNA reads TGTGCCAGCAGCGTAGCAGGATCTGGAAACACCATATATTTT.

The chain carries TRBV27 and TRBJ2-5, with 12 bases aligning to TRBD1. Unmatched junction bases numbered 7, after V lost 0 bases and J lost 5 bases. The germline V gene encodes CDR1 MNHEY and CDR2 SMNVEV (reference sequence). This CDR3 has 17 amino acids. CDR3 sequence (DNA): TGTGCCAGCAGTTTATCCCCCGGGACAGGGGGCGCGGAGACCCAGTACTTC. This encodes CASSLSPGTGGAETQYF.

This clonotype turned up a few times. The V call is TRBV12-3 or TRBV12-4, the J call TRBJ1-1, with D perhaps matching TRBD1 (5 bases). V lost 3 bases and J lost 11, with 16 bases in between. This CDR3 contains 13 residues. The DNA of the CDR3 is TGTGCCAGCAGTTTGGGGGATCACAGGTGGGCTTTCTTT. Its protein is CASSLGDHRWAFF.

By its share, this clonotype is medium-sized. V and J are TRBV24-1 and TRBJ2-2; no reliable D call. CDR3 length: 17 amino acids. V lost 7 bases and J 3 bases, leaving 20 bases between the germline ends. The germline V gene has CDR1 KGHDR and CDR2 SFDVKD. The DNA of the CDR3 is TGTGCCACCAGCGTTCCCGTCCAGGTTGGGGACACCGGGGAGCTGTTTTTT. Protein: CATSVPVQVGDTGELFF.

Comment on this clonotype: One end of the junction is discordant with germline, which a read error may explain. This chain links TRBV20-1 with TRBJ2-5; no firm D call. Germline CDR1 DFQATT, CDR2 SNEGSKA (reference sequence). The CDR3 loop spans 15 amino acids. The CDR3 nucleotides read TGCTGTGCTAGAGCTCCGCTAGACATCCAAGAGACCCAGTACTTC. As protein: CCARAPLDIQETQYF.

The chain uses TRBV1 and TRBJ2-1. TRBV1 has pseudogene status. The CDR3 contains 13 residues. In DNA form, the CDR3 reads TGCACCAGCAGCCAAGGACGGCGGTCTAAGCGGTTCTTC. Its protein product is CTSSQGRRSKRFF.

V and J are TRBV7-2 and TRBJ2-3; no reliable D call. The V and J ends lost 0 bases and 2 bases respectively, with 9 bases between them. Germline V gives CDR1 SGHTA, CDR2 FQGNSA. This CDR3 region has 15 residues. The CDR3 sequence is CASSLAATFTDTQYF. Here the CDR3 DNA reads TGTGCCAGCAGCTTAGCCGCGACTTTCACAGATACGCAGTATTTT. Full variable domain (missing parts from reference TRBV7-2 and TRBJ2-3): GAGVSQSPSNKVTEKGKDVELRCDPISGHTALYWYRQSLGQGLEFLIYFQGNSAPDKSGLPSDRFSAERTGGSVSTLTIQRTQQEDSAVYLCASSLAATFTDTQYFGPGTRLTVL.

The chain combines TRBV20-1 with TRBJ2-4, with 16 bases aligning to TRBD2. The CDR3 sequence is 19 residues long. Per germline, CDR1 DFQATT and CDR2 SNEGSKA (reference sequence). Trimming cost V 0 bases and J 8 bases; bases outside gene matches: 13. CDR3 DNA sequence: TGCAGTGCTAGAGATCTGGGACTAGCGGGGGGGCGTCGTGCGGACATTCAGTACTTC. As protein: CSARDLGLAGGRRADIQYF.

The table lists this clonotype with a few counts. The chain joins TRBV2 to TRBJ1-5; D might be TRBD1 (5 bases). Germline assignment: CDR1 SNHLY and CDR2 FYNNEI. The CDR3 has 14 residues. Deletions cut 6 bases from V and 5 bases from J, with 14 bases between. CDR3 sequence (DNA): TGTGCCAGCAGGTTGGGACTCACACATCAGCCCCAGCATTTT. It codes for CASRLGLTHQPQHF.

This clonotype was recorded many times. The chain carries TRBV20-1 and TRBJ2-1; no firm D call. The CDR3 runs 12 residues. The germline gives CDR1 DFQATT, CDR2 SNEGSKA (reference sequence). The germline V and J ends were trimmed by 1 base and 2 bases, with 3 bases remaining between them. Here the CDR3 DNA reads TGCAGTGCTAGAGGGGCCTACAATGAGCAGTTCTTC. This codes for CSARGAYNEQFF.

The J gene is TRBJ1-1, the V gene TRBV7-8, with D unclear. This CDR3 is built from 14 residues. The germline V and J ends were trimmed by 2 bases and 0 bases, with 7 bases remaining between them. Germline-derived CDR1 and CDR2 are SGHVS and FQNEAQ. CDR3 DNA sequence: TGTGCCAGCAGCTTACTTATAATGAACACTGAAGCTTTCTTT. Translated: CASSLLIMNTEAFF.

This clonotype occurred a few times. The chain joins TRBV6-1 to TRBJ2-7, with a tentative D call TRBD1 (6 bases). V was trimmed by 6 bases and J by 2 bases, leaving 17 bases between them. This CDR3 comprises 15 residues. Looked up from germline, CDR1 is MNHNS and CDR2 is SASEGT. In nucleotides, the CDR3 is TGTGCCAGCAGATCCGCTGCCGGGACAACCTACGAGCAGTACTTC. Protein product: CASRSAAGTTYEQYF.

The rearrangement uses TRBV12-3 or TRBV12-4 and TRBJ2-7; D might be TRBD2 (5 bases). Trimming shortened V by 6 bases and J by 6 bases, and 15 bases separated the two germline ends. The CDR3 has 13 residues. For the CDR3, the DNA is TGTGCCAGCAGCCCCGGGGTCCGGCTCGAGCAGTACTTC. Translation gives CASSPGVRLEQYF.